These T cell receptor beta chains were read from a single sample in a study of identical twins. TCRdb used MiXCR to reprocess the 5' RACE reads, holding one entry per CDR3 protein. The sample has 420,000 or so distinct CDR3 sequences; roughly 20% are singletons. The sequenced sample consisted of naive T cells sorted from blood. The source is a man aged 50 to 59 in good health. The CDR3 runs from the conserved cysteine through the conserved F or W. The D gene is left open where the match is weak. Clone size is given for some rows only: seen once, a few or many times, or a class if the clone is expanded.

d_gene | abundance | j_gene | v_gene | CDR3aa | CDR3nt
TRBD2 | many | TRBJ2-1 | TRBV20-1 | CSAPTRPSGLYNEQFF | TGCAGTGCCCCCACCCGACCTAGCGGTCTCTACAATGAGCAGTTCTTC
TRBD1 | many | TRBJ2-3 | TRBV7-2 | CASSLAGYTRTGLISTDTQYF | TGTGCCAGCAGCTTAGCCGGATACACGAGGACAGGGCTTATTAGCACAGATACGCAGTATTTT
TRBD1 | - | TRBJ2-1 | TRBV7-2 | CASSIQGWNEQFF | TGTGCCAGCAGCATACAGGGGTGGAATGAGCAGTTCTTC
- | - | TRBJ2-3 | TRBV12-3/TRBV12-4 | CASRPLGGPDTQYF | TGTGCCAGCAGACCCTTAGGGGGGCCAGATACGCAGTATTTT
- | many | TRBJ2-4 | TRBV27 | CASSLSGVGKNIQYF | TGTGCCAGCAGTTTATCAGGGGTGGGCAAAAACATTCAGTACTTC
TRBD2 | few | TRBJ2-1 | TRBV6-2/TRBV6-3 | CASSSRLAGFYNEQFF | TGTGCCAGCAGTTCCCGACTAGCGGGGTTCTACAATGAGCAGTTCTTC
- | many | TRBJ2-1 | TRBV18 | CASSPLGPLYNEQFF | TGTGCCAGCTCCCCGCTTGGCCCACTTTACAATGAGCAGTTCTTC
TRBD2 | - | TRBJ2-7 | TRBV10-2 | CASINSGTSGEQYF | TGCGCCAGCATTAACTCCGGGACTAGCGGGGAGCAGTACTTC
- | many | TRBJ2-7 | TRBV27 | CASRGGTVVYEQYF | TGTGCCAGCAGAGGGGGGACGGTTGTTTACGAGCAGTACTTC
TRBD2 | - | TRBJ2-1 | TRBV9 | CASSVEGSGIGEQFF | TGTGCCAGCAGCGTAGAAGGTAGCGGGATAGGTGAGCAGTTCTTC
- | - | TRBJ2-5 | TRBV20-1 | CSALTGSQETQYF | TGCAGTGCCCTTACAGGTTCCCAAGAGACCCAGTACTTC
TRBD2 | - | TRBJ2-3 | TRBV4-3 | CASSQGTSGSGDTQYF | TGCGCCAGCAGCCAGGGGACTAGCGGGAGTGGGGATACGCAGTATTTT
- | - | TRBJ2-2 | TRBV19 | CASSILLGPGTGELFF | TGTGCCAGTAGTATCCTCCTTGGGCCCGGGACCGGGGAGCTGTTTTTT
- | few | TRBJ2-2 | TRBV5-6 | CASSFRTTRTGELFF | TGTGCCAGCAGCTTCAGGACAACCCGAACCGGGGAGCTGTTTTTT
- | few | TRBJ2-1 | TRBV7-3 | CASSLQPGQLNEQFF | TGTGCCAGCAGCTTACAACCGGGACAATTGAATGAGCAGTTCTTC
- | many | TRBJ1-2 | TRBV7-9 | CASSLRGGNGYTF | TGTGCCAGCAGCTTACGTGGAGGGAATGGCTACACCTTC
- | - | TRBJ1-1 | TRBV6-1 | CASIREGTMNTEAFF | TGTGCCAGCATCCGGGAGGGGACTATGAACACTGAAGCTTTCTTT
- | - | TRBJ2-1 | TRBV4-3 | CASSQEKENEQFF | TGCGCCAGCAGCCAAGAAAAAGAGAATGAGCAGTTCTTC
- | many | TRBJ2-3 | TRBV12-3/TRBV12-4 | CASSPSEPAGSDTQYF | TGTGCCAGCAGTCCCAGCGAACCCGCTGGGTCGGATACGCAGTATTTT
- | - | TRBJ2-7 | TRBV5-1 | CASSLERDFDEQYF | TGCGCCAGCAGCTTGGAAAGGGATTTCGACGAGCAGTACTTC
TRBD2 | - | TRBJ2-1 | TRBV5-1 | CASSLDLAGYNEQFF | TGCGCCAGCAGCTTAGACCTAGCGGGCTACAATGAGCAGTTCTTC
TRBD1 | few | TRBJ2-7 | TRBV4-2 | CASSPLDRRIALLYEQYF | TGTGCCAGCAGCCCCTTGGACAGGAGGATAGCTCTTCTCTACGAGCAGTACTTC
TRBD2 | once | TRBJ2-3 | TRBV12-3/TRBV12-4 | CASVDERGADTQYF | TGTGCCAGCGTCGATGAGCGGGGTGCAGATACGCAGTATTTT
- | many | TRBJ2-7 | TRBV20-1 | CSAIPGTQVNEQYF | TGCAGTGCTATCCCCGGGACACAGGTGAACGAGCAGTACTTC
- | few | TRBJ2-1 | TRBV12-3/TRBV12-4 | CASSPPRGSNYNEQFF | TGTGCCAGCAGTCCCCCCCGAGGCAGCAACTACAATGAGCAGTTCTTC
- | many | TRBJ2-1 | TRBV4-3 | CASSQARASSYNEQFF | TGCGCCAGCAGCCAAGCTAGGGCGAGCTCCTACAATGAGCAGTTCTTC
- | many | TRBJ2-2 | TRBV29-1 | CSAMTAVSGELFF | TGCAGCGCCATGACCGCGGTCAGCGGGGAGCTGTTTTTT
TRBD2 | few | TRBJ2-1 | TRBV20-1 | CSASELAGGYNEQFF | TGCAGTGCTAGTGAACTAGCGGGGGGTTACAATGAGCAGTTCTTC
- | - | TRBJ2-7 | TRBV4-1 | CASSQDSEGRREQYF | TGCGCCAGCAGCCAAGATTCGGAGGGCCGGCGCGAGCAGTACTTC
TRBD2 | many | TRBJ2-5 | TRBV12-3/TRBV12-4 | CASSPPERGQETQYF | TGTGCCAGCAGCCCTCCGGAGCGGGGCCAAGAGACCCAGTACTTC
- | few | TRBJ2-1 | TRBV20-1 | CSARLGGRSYNEQFF | TGCAGTGCTAGGCTTGGGGGGCGCTCCTACAATGAGCAGTTCTTC
TRBD2 | many | TRBJ2-3 | TRBV29-1 | CSVERGLAGSETQYF | TGCAGCGTTGAGCGGGGACTAGCGGGATCGGAGACGCAGTATTTT
- | - | TRBJ2-1 | TRBV28 | CASSLQGAKNIQFF | TGTGCCAGCAGTTTACAAGGAGCCAAAAACATTCAGTTCTTC
- | many | TRBJ1-3 | TRBV10-3 | CATQGDGNTIYF | TGTGCCACGCAGGGTGATGGAAACACCATATATTTT
- | many | TRBJ2-7 | TRBV5-1 | CASGKQGTYEQYF | TGCGCCAGCGGCAAACAGGGAACCTACGAGCAGTACTTC
- | few | TRBJ2-7 | TRBV20-1 | CSATGFSYEQYF | TGCAGTGCTACTGGTTTTTCCTACGAGCAGTACTTC
- | many | TRBJ2-1 | TRBV3-1 | CASSQDLGRRLNYNEQFF | TGTGCCAGCAGCCAAGATCTTGGTCGGCGCCTGAATTACAATGAGCAGTTCTTC
- | few | TRBJ2-1 | TRBV12-3/TRBV12-4 | CASSFSGLYNEQFF | TGTGCCAGCAGTTTCTCAGGGTTATACAATGAGCAGTTCTTC
- | few | TRBJ2-1 | TRBV6-5 | CASSYSRQGNYNEQFF | TGTGCCAGCAGTTACTCAAGGCAGGGGAACTACAATGAGCAGTTCTTC
- | few | TRBJ2-3 | TRBV12-3/TRBV12-4 | CASRIGAFTDTQYF | TGTGCCAGCAGGATCGGGGCCTTCACAGATACGCAGTATTTT
- | many | TRBJ2-5 | TRBV12-3/TRBV12-4 | CASSPTAPETQYF | TGTGCCAGCAGTCCGACAGCCCCAGAGACCCAGTACTTC
TRBD2 | - | TRBJ2-3 | TRBV4-3 | CASSQNLAVRTDTQYF | TGCGCCAGCAGCCAAAATCTAGCGGTTCGAACAGATACGCAGTATTTT
- | many | TRBJ1-1 | TRBV9 | CASSVGAVNTEAFF | TGTGCCAGCAGCGTAGGGGCGGTGAACACTGAAGCTTTCTTT
- | few | TRBJ1-1 | TRBV5-1 | CASSEVTPNTEAFF | TGCGCCAGCAGCGAGGTTACACCTAACACTGAAGCTTTCTTT
- | few | TRBJ2-7 | TRBV25-1 | CASSGVLKQYF | TGTGCCAGCAGTGGAGTTTTAAAGCAGTACTTC
TRBD2 | few | TRBJ2-7 | TRBV7-2 | CASSSGGGQSYEQYF | TGTGCCAGCAGCTCAGGCGGGGGTCAGTCCTACGAGCAGTACTTC
- | - | TRBJ2-7 | TRBV4-2 | CASSQDRGDEQYF | TGTGCCAGCAGCCAAGACCGAGGGGACGAGCAGTACTTC
- | - | TRBJ1-3 | TRBV7-9 | CARSLALVGLGNTIYF | TGTGCCAGGAGCTTAGCGCTGGTGGGTCTTGGAAACACCATATATTTT
- | few | TRBJ2-2 | TRBV10-3 | CAISPVNTGELFF | TGTGCCATCAGTCCAGTGAACACCGGGGAGCTGTTTTTT
TRBD2 | - | TRBJ2-7 | TRBV20-1 | CSASKGGSLVEQYF | TGCAGTGCTAGTAAGGGCGGGAGCCTGGTCGAGCAGTACTTC
- | - | TRBJ1-2 | TRBV28 | CASRQDPRGYGYTF | TGTGCCAGCAGACAGGACCCGAGAGGCTATGGCTACACCTTC
- | few | TRBJ2-3 | TRBV11-2 | CASSLQPGVADTQYF | TGTGCCAGCAGCTTACAGCCAGGGGTTGCAGATACGCAGTATTTT